This passage covers 31 T cell receptor beta chains from one sample sequenced in a study of cytomegalovirus exposure and HLA in healthy donors. Researchers ran the PCR with 60 Vbeta and 13 Jbeta primers. Profiled with immunoSEQ multiplex PCR; TCRdb holds only in-frame clones, not every one. The data hold 110,000 to 150,000 clones, with approximately 80% observed a single time. Sequenced input: PBMCs. The receptors here all came from a woman between 35 and 50 years old in good health and CMV-seropositive.

The chain is built from TRBV9 and TRBJ2-1, with D uncertain. Trimming stripped 0 bases from V and 6 bases from J, with 13 bases between. CDR1 is SGDLS and CDR2 is YYNGEE in the germline V gene. The CDR3 is made up of 15 amino acids. The CDR3 spells CASSVGIFRGNEQFF. The CDR3, as DNA: TGTGCCAGCAGCGTAGGGATCTTCCGAGGCAATGAGCAGTTCTTC. The full variable domain, its missing parts supplied by reference TRBV9 and TRBJ2-1, is DSGVTQTPKHLITATGQRVTLRCSPRSGDLSVYWYQQSLDQGLQFLIQYYNGEERAKGNILERFSAQQFPDLHSELNLSSLELGDSALYFCASSVGIFRGNEQFFGPGTRLTVL.

This rearrangement joins TRBV5-8 to TRBJ2-7; 8 positions agree with TRBD1. CDR1 is SGHTS, CDR2 YDEGEE, per germline. The CDR3 is 10 amino acids. Trimming removed 10 bases from V and 4 bases from J; junction bases left unmatched: 1. CDR3 bases: TGTGCCCACAGGGGGTACGAGCAGTACTTC. Translation gives CAHRGYEQYF.

This chain connects TRBV9 to TRBJ1-2, with a weak D call TRBD1 (5 bases). Per the germline V gene, CDR1 is SGDLS and CDR2 is YYNGEE. Trimming stripped 3 bases from V and 4 bases from J, with 13 bases between. The CDR3 totals 14 residues. The CDR3 DNA sequence: TGTGCCAGCAGCGGGGGGGTGGCACCCTATGGCTACACCTTC. Residues: CASSGGVAPYGYTF.

This chain links TRBV7-3 with TRBJ1-2; 8 nucleotides line up with TRBD1. CDR3 size: 13 residues. CDR1 is SGHTA and CDR2 is FQGTGA in the germline V gene. The V segment lost 3 bases and the J segment 8 bases; nucleotides outside the gene matches: 5. DNA of the CDR3: TGTGCCAGCAGCTTGGCCCCAGGGGGCGGCTACACCTTC. As protein: CASSLAPGGGYTF.

The CDR3 DNA follows: TGCGCCAGCAGCCCCGTTCCGGGCGGGAATGAGCAGTTCTTC. This encodes CASSPVPGGNEQFF. The gene calls are TRBV4-1 and TRBJ2-1; possibly TRBD2 for D (5 bases). V shed 4 bases and J shed 7 bases, with 14 bases lying between them. Germline CDR1 and CDR2: MGHRA and YSYEKL. The CDR3 totals 14 residues.

This clone was counted only a few times. J is TRBJ1-4 and V is TRBV18, with 9 bases aligning to TRBD1. The CDR3 has 14 amino acids. Trimming took 1 base from V and 8 from J; bases not matched to a gene: 2. In germline, CDR1 is KGHSH, CDR2 LQKENI. Here the CDR3 DNA reads TGTGCCAGCTCACCACTGGGACAGGGAGAAAAACTGTTTTTT. Residues: CASSPLGQGEKLFF. Supplemented by reference TRBV18 and TRBJ1-4, the full variable domain reads NAGVMQNPRHLVRRRGQEARLRCSPMKGHSHVYWYRQLPEEGLKFMVYLQKENIIDESGMPKERFSAEFPKEGPSILRIQQVVRGDSAAYFCASSPLGQGEKLFFGSGTQLSVL.

A word on this clone: Other nucleotide sequences in the sample specify the same CDR3. CDR3 nucleotide sequence: TGTGCCAGCAGCGTAGGAGGGAGCACTGAAGCTTTCTTT. Translation gives CASSVGGSTEAFF. The rearrangement uses TRBV9 and TRBJ1-1; D gene uncertain. CDR1 and CDR2 from the germline V gene are SGDLS and YYNGEE. The CDR3 covers 13 residues. V lost 0 bases and J 4 bases, leaving 7 bases between the germline ends.

This chain joins TRBV14 and TRBJ2-5; a possible D gene is TRBD2 (7 bases). This CDR3 spans 15 amino acids. Per germline, CDR1 SGHDN and CDR2 FVKESK. The ends were cut back, 0 bases at V and 5 bases at J, with 13 bases in the middle. DNA of the CDR3: TGTGCCAGCAGCCAAGAATGGGGGGGCTCGGAGACCCAGTACTTC. Its translation is CASSQEWGGSETQYF.

The chain uses TRBV4-1 and TRBJ2-7; 8 bases map to TRBD1. CDR1 is MGHRA, CDR2 YSYEKL, per germline. The CDR3 sequence is 15 residues long. Trimming at V came to 0 bases and at J to 4 bases, leaving 5 bases not matched to a gene. Here the CDR3 reads CASSQEVDRVYEQYF. The CDR3 DNA reads TGCGCCAGCAGCCAAGAGGTGGACAGGGTATACGAGCAGTACTTC.

This chain links TRBV28 with TRBJ1-1; D remains unclear. CDR1 MDHEN and CDR2 SYDVKM come from the germline V gene. The CDR3 has 11 residues. The V end was cut by 3 bases, the J end by 5 bases, with 4 bases between. The CDR3 DNA is TGTGCCAGCAGTTTTATGACTGAAGCTTTCTTT. Its protein product is CASSFMTEAFF.

This chain uses TRBV20-1 with TRBJ2-7, with TRBD2 as a possible D gene (6 bases). Germline CDR1 DFQATT, CDR2 SNEGSKA (reference sequence). V was cut by 1 base and J by 6 bases, with 7 bases left in between. CDR3 length equals 11 residues. The chain's CDR3 is CSARAGVEQYF. The CDR3 DNA reads as TGCAGTGCTAGAGCGGGAGTCGAGCAGTACTTC.

The chain links TRBV6-1 to TRBJ2-1; 9 bases agree with TRBD1. Trimming removed 8 bases from V and 4 bases from J; junction bases left unmatched: 9. Germline CDR1 is MNHNS and CDR2 is SASEGT. The CDR3 totals 15 residues. The CDR3 region has the DNA TGTGCCAGCCGAGAGACAGGGGGGCTTTACAATGAGCAGTTCTTC. Translating it yields CASRETGGLYNEQFF.

This clone was detected only once. The genes are TRBV28 and TRBJ1-6, with TRBD1 matching over 8 bases. Per germline, CDR1 MDHEN and CDR2 SYDVKM. The junction had 17 bases not matched to a gene; V was cut back by 6 bases and J by 10 bases. The CDR3 has 17 residues. CDR3 amino acids: CASSEWTGTFGRSPLHF. The DNA of the CDR3 is TGTGCCAGCAGCGAATGGACAGGGACCTTCGGTAGATCACCCCTCCACTTT.

The V gene is TRBV14, the J gene TRBJ2-3; D uncertain. This CDR3 has 16 residues. The V gene's germline CDR1 is SGHDN and CDR2 FVKESK. V lost 0 bases, J lost 2 bases, and 12 bases lay in between. CDR3 region: CASSQDRLRLTDTQYF. The CDR3 DNA follows: TGTGCCAGCAGCCAAGATCGGCTCAGACTCACAGATACGCAGTATTTT.

The rearrangement uses TRBV7-2 and TRBJ2-5; the match to TRBD2 covers 8 bases. Germline lookup yields CDR1 SGHTA and CDR2 FQGNSA. V lost 5 bases, J lost 3 bases, and 2 bases stayed unmatched. The CDR3 is made up of 13 amino acids. Written as DNA, the CDR3 is TGTGCCAGCAGCCGGGGGGGGAAAGAGACCCAGTACTTC. It encodes CASSRGGKETQYF.

The chain combines TRBV11-1 with TRBJ2-7, with TRBD1 as a possible D gene (6 bases). Trimming stripped 6 bases from V and 1 base from J, with 19 bases between. Germline CDR1 SGHAT, CDR2 FQDESV (reference sequence). The CDR3 is made up of 16 amino acids. The CDR3 sequence: CASRPTGKRGSYEQYF. The CDR3 DNA reads as TGTGCCAGCAGACCTACAGGGAAAAGAGGGTCCTACGAGCAGTACTTC. Complete variable domain (other parts from reference TRBV11-1 and TRBJ2-7): EAEVAQSPRYKITEKSQAVAFWCDPISGHATLYWYRQILGQGPELLVQFQDESVVDDSQLPKDRFSAERLKGVDSTLKIQPAELGDSAMYLCASRPTGKRGSYEQYFGPGTRLTVT.

This sequence joins TRBV28 and TRBJ2-2, with 12 bases that match TRBD1. This CDR3 spans 17 amino acids. J was trimmed by 7 bases and V by 2 bases; bases with no gene match: 8. Germline loops: CDR1 MDHEN, CDR2 SYDVKM. The CDR3 reads CASSLGGQGAYFGELFF. CDR3 DNA: TGTGCCAGCAGTTTAGGGGGACAGGGGGCATATTTCGGGGAGCTGTTTTTT.

The J gene is TRBJ1-2, the V gene TRBV21-1; the table's D call of TRBD1 was not tested on the DNA. TRBV21-1 is a known pseudogene. The CDR3 is 15 residues long. CDR3 sequence reads: CASSKRRRTGSGYTF. CDR3 coding DNA: TGTGCCAGCAGCAAAAGACGTCGGACAGGGAGTGGCTACACCTTC.

The V and J genes are TRBV28 and TRBJ2-5, with D tentatively TRBD2 (6 bases). Trimming stripped 1 base from V and 4 bases from J, with 13 bases between. The CDR3 consists of 15 residues. CDR1 MDHEN and CDR2 SYDVKM come from the germline V gene. For the CDR3, the DNA is TGTGCCAGCAGTTTATCCGGCGGGGCTGGAGAGACCCAGTACTTC. Translated: CASSLSGGAGETQYF.

This clone was detected a few times. This chain links TRBV4-2 with TRBJ1-4; the D is unclear. The CDR3 length is 15 residues. Germline-derived CDR1 and CDR2 are LGHNA and YNFKEQ. Trimming pared 0 bases from V and 3 bases from J, leaving 8 bases between. CDR3 amino acids: CASSQDSQSNEKLFF. CDR3 nucleotide sequence: TGTGCCAGCAGCCAAGATTCACAGTCTAATGAAAAACTGTTTTTT.

The CDR3 here is CASNDRYSPLHF. The CDR3 bases are TGTGCCAGCAATGACCGGTATTCACCCCTCCACTTT. V gene TRBV25-1 combines with J gene TRBJ1-6; D is uncertain. V was clipped by 7 bases and J by 8 bases, with 9 bases between them. Germline loops: CDR1 MGHDK, CDR2 SYGVNS. The CDR3 covers 12 residues. Filled out from reference TRBV25-1 and TRBJ1-6, the complete variable domain reads EADIYQTPRYLVIGTGKKITLECSQTMGHDKMYWYQQDPGMELHLIHYSYGVNSTEKGDLSSESTVSRIRTEHFPLTLESARPSHTSQYLCASNDRYSPLHFGNGTRLTVT.

This chain links TRBV5-8 with TRBJ2-7; 10 bases fit TRBD2. Germline trimming cut 4 bases from V and 6 bases from J; bases unmatched to any gene: 10. The germline V gene encodes CDR1 SGHTS and CDR2 YDEGEE. CDR3 length equals 15 residues. The CDR3 reads CASSRSGGGRGEQYF. The CDR3 DNA reads TGTGCCAGCAGCCGAAGCGGGGGGGGTCGGGGCGAGCAGTACTTC.

V usage is TRBV28 and J usage is TRBJ2-1; no firm D call. V was trimmed by 7 bases and J by 2 bases, leaving 6 bases between them. The germline V gene has CDR1 MDHEN and CDR2 SYDVKM. This CDR3 is 12 amino acids long. Here the CDR3 reads CASTSPYNEQFF. As DNA, the CDR3 is TGTGCCAGCACCTCCCCCTACAATGAGCAGTTCTTC. Combining the CDR3 with reference TRBV28 and TRBJ2-1 gives the whole variable domain DVKVTQSSRYLVKRTGEKVFLECVQDMDHENMFWYRQDPGLGLRLIYFSYDVKMKEKGDIPEGYSVSREKKERFSLILESASTNQTSMYLCASTSPYNEQFFGPGTRLTVL.

This clone has a single count. The V gene is TRBV14, the J gene TRBJ2-1, with no clear D. Trimming pared 1 base from V and 6 bases from J, leaving 7 bases between. Germline CDR1 and CDR2: SGHDN and FVKESK. CDR3 length equals 13 residues. For the CDR3, the DNA is TGTGCCAGCAGCCAAGCGGCAGGCAATGAGCAGTTCTTC. It codes for CASSQAAGNEQFF. Filled out from reference TRBV14 and TRBJ2-1, the complete variable domain reads EAGVTQFPSHSVIEKGQTVTLRCDPISGHDNLYWYRRVMGKEIKFLLHFVKESKQDESGMPNNRFLAERTGGTYSTLKVQPAELEDSGVYFCASSQAAGNEQFFGPGTRLTVL.

The chain employs TRBV5-6 and TRBJ2-2; unclear D gene. The CDR3 is 16 residues long. In germline, CDR1 is SGHDT, CDR2 YYEEEE. Between the trimmed V and J ends, which lost 2 bases and 1 base, there was a span of 12 bases. CDR3 DNA sequence: TGTGCCAGCAGCTTTAATAGACTCCTGAACACCGGGGAGCTGTTTTTT. Its protein is CASSFNRLLNTGELFF.

The CDR3 loop reads CASRRDRDVSYTF. The CDR3 nucleotides are TGTGCCAGCAGGCGGGACAGGGACGTTAGCTACACCTTC. The rearrangement joins TRBV7-9 to TRBJ1-2; 9 nucleotides line up with TRBD1. The J segment lost 9 bases and the V segment lost 6 bases, leaving 8 bases of the junction unmatched. CDR1 is SEHNR and CDR2 is FQNEAQ in the germline V gene (reference sequence). The CDR3 has 13 amino acids.

The chain joins TRBV5-1 to TRBJ2-5; 9 bases are a match to TRBD1. The J call may be mistaken, given a closer DNA end match to TRBJ2-7. The length of the CDR3 is 15 residues. Germline V gives CDR1 SGHRS, CDR2 YFSETQ. For the CDR3, the DNA is TGCGCCAGCAGCTTGGATGGGACAGGGACCCACGAGCAGTACTTC. This codes for CASSLDGTGTHEQYF.

CDR3 DNA sequence: TGTGCCAGCAGTGATGGAGGGCAGTATAGCTACGAGCAGTACTTC. This translates into CASSDGGQYSYEQYF. The rearrangement uses TRBV7-9 and TRBJ2-7, with D possibly matching TRBD2 (6 bases). This CDR3 region has 15 residues. V was pared by 6 bases and J by 3 bases, with 18 bases between. Germline CDR1 and CDR2: SEHNR and FQNEAQ (reference sequence).

The chain joins TRBV20-1 to TRBJ2-6; tentative D call: TRBD2 (6 bases). The CDR3 sequence is 11 residues long. Germline loops: CDR1 DFQATT, CDR2 SNEGSKA (reference sequence). The CDR3 nucleotides read TGCGGGGGGTCTGGGGCCAACGTCCTGACTTTC. Translated, it gives CGGSGANVLTF.

Of note for this clone: Other DNA sequences of this sample code for an identical CDR3. J is TRBJ1-1 and V is TRBV18; tentative D call: TRBD1 (5 bases). The CDR3 covers 13 residues. Per the germline V gene, CDR1 is KGHSH and CDR2 is LQKENI. The V end lost 3 bases, the J end lost 2 bases, and 7 bases lay between the germline ends. Written as DNA, the CDR3 is TGTGCCAGCTCACCGGGGGGAAACACTGAAGCTTTCTTT. Protein: CASSPGGNTEAFF. The full variable domain, with the rest looked up from reference TRBV18 and TRBJ1-1, is NAGVMQNPRHLVRRRGQEARLRCSPMKGHSHVYWYRQLPEEGLKFMVYLQKENIIDESGMPKERFSAEFPKEGPSILRIQQVVRGDSAAYFCASSPGGNTEAFFGQGTRLTVV.

V usage is TRBV4-3 and J usage is TRBJ2-1, with a weak D call TRBD1 (6 bases). CDR3 size: 14 residues. Trimming took off 1 base at V and 7 bases at J, with 11 bases between the two ends. CDR1 and CDR2 (germline): LGHNA, YSLEER. CDR3: CASSQGRQGNEQFF. The CDR3 DNA sequence: TGCGCCAGCAGCCAAGGTCGGCAGGGGAATGAGCAGTTCTTC.